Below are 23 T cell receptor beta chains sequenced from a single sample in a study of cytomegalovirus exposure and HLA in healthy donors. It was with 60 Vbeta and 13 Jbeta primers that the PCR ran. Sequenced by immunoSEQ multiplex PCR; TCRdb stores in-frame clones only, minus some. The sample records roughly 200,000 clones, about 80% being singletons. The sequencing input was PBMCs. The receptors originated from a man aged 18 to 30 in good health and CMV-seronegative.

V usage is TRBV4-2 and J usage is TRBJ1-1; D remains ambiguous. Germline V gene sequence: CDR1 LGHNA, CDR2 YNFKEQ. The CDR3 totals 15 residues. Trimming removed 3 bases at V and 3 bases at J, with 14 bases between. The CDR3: CASSQPLTRDTEAFF. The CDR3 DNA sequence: TGTGCCAGCAGCCAGCCCTTAACCCGGGACACTGAAGCTTTCTTT.

In DNA form, the CDR3 reads TGTGCCAGCAGTCCCGGGGGGACAGGGGTAGGCTACGAGCAGTACTTC. It encodes CASSPGGTGVGYEQYF. The gene calls are TRBV28 and TRBJ2-5; 10 bases fit TRBD1. The J call is uncertain, as TRBJ2-7 better fits the DNA end. CDR3 length equals 16 residues. Germline CDR1 MDHEN, CDR2 SYDVKM.

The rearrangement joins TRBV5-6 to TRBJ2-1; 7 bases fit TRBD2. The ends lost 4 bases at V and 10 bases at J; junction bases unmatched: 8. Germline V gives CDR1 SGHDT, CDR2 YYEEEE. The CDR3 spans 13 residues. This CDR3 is CASSVGLGPEQFF. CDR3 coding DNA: TGTGCCAGCAGCGTCGGACTAGGGCCCGAGCAGTTCTTC.

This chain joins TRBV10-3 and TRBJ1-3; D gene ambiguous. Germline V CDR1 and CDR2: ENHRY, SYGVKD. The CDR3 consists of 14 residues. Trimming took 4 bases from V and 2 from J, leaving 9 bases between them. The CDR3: CAISGREAGNTIYF. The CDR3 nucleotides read TGTGCCATCAGTGGAAGGGAGGCTGGAAACACCATATATTTT.

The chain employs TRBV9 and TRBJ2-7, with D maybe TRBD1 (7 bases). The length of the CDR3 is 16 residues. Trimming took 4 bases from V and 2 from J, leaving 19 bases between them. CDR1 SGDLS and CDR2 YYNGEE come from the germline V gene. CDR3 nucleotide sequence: TGTGCCAGCAGCCCCAGGGGGGAGACAGGGACCTACGAGCAGTACTTC. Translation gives CASSPRGETGTYEQYF.

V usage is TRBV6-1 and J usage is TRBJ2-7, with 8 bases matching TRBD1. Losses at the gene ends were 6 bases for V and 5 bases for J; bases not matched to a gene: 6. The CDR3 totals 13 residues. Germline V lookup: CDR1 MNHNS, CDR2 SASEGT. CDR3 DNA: TGTGCCAGCAGACTGACAGGGGACAACGAGCAGTACTTC. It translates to CASRLTGDNEQYF.

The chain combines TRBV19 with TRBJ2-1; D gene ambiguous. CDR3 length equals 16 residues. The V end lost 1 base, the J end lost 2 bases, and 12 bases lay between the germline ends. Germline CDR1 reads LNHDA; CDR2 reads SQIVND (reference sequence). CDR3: CASSIGGARPYNEQFF. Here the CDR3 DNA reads TGTGCCAGTAGTATAGGTGGAGCGAGGCCCTACAATGAGCAGTTCTTC.

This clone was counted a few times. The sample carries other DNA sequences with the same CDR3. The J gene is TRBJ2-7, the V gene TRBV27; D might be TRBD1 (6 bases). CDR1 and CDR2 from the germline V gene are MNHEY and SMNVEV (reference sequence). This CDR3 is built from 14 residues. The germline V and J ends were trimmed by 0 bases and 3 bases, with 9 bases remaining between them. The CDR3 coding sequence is TGTGCCAGCAGTTTATCCCCAGGGGTCTACGAGCAGTACTTC. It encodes CASSLSPGVYEQYF.

The CDR3 DNA sequence: TGTGCCAGCAGCTCTATCCGTAGCGGGGTCTACGAGCAGTACTTC. Its protein is CASSSIRSGVYEQYF. The chain employs TRBV11-2 and TRBJ2-7, with TRBD2 matching 8 bases. V was clipped by 4 bases and J by 3 bases; unmatched bases: 8. The CDR3 contains 15 residues. In germline, CDR1 is SGHAT, CDR2 FQNNGV.

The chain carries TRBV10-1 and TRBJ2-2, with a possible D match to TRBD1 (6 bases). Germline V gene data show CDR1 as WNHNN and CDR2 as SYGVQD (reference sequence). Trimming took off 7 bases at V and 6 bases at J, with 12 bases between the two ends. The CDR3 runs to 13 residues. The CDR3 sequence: CASKGEGAGELFF. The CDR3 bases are TGCGCCAGCAAGGGAGAGGGGGCCGGGGAGCTGTTTTTT.

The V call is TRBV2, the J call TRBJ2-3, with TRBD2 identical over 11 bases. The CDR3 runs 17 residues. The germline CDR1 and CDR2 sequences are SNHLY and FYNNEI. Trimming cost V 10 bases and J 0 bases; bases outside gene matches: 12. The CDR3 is CAIPEGTSGISTDTQYF. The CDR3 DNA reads TGTGCCATCCCAGAGGGGACTAGCGGAATTAGCACAGATACGCAGTATTTT. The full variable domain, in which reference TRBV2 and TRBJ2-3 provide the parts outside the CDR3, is EPEVTQTPSHQVTQMGQEVILRCVPISNHLYFYWYRQILGQKVEFLVSFYNNEISEKSEIFDDQFSVERPDGSNFTLKIRSTKLEDSAMYFCAIPEGTSGISTDTQYFGPGTRLTVL.

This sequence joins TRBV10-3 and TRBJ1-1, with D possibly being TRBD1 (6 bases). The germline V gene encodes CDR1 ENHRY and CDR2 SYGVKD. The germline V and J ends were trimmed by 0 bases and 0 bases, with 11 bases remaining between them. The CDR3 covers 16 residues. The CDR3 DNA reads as TGTGCCATCAGTGAGTCAAACGGACAGCTGAACACTGAAGCTTTCTTT. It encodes CAISESNGQLNTEAFF.

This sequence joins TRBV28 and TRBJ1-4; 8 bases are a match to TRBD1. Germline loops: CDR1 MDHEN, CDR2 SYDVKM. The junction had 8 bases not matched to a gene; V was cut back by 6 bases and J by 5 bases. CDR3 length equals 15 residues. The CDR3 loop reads CASRRTGQVNEKLFF. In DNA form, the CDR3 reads TGTGCCAGCAGACGGACGGGACAGGTGAATGAAAAACTGTTTTTT.

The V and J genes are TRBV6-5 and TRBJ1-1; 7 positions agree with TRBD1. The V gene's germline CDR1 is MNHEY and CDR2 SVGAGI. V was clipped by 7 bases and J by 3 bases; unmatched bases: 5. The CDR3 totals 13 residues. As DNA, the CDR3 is TGTGCCAGCACCCAGACAGGGTACACTGAAGCTTTCTTT. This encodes CASTQTGYTEAFF.

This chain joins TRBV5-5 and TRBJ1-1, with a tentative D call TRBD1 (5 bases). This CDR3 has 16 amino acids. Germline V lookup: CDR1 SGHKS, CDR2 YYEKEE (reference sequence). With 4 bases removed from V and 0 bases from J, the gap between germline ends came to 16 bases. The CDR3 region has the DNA TGTGCCAGCAGCCCTGGGGAGGGGCGGATGAACACTGAAGCTTTCTTT. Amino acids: CASSPGEGRMNTEAFF.

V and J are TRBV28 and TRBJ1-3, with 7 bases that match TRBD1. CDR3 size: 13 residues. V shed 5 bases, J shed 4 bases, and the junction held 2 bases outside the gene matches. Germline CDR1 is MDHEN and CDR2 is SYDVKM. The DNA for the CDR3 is TGTGCCAGCAGTCCGGGACAGGGAAACACCATATATTTT. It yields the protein CASSPGQGNTIYF. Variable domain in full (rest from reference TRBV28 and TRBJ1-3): DVKVTQSSRYLVKRTGEKVFLECVQDMDHENMFWYRQDPGLGLRLIYFSYDVKMKEKGDIPEGYSVSREKKERFSLILESASTNQTSMYLCASSPGQGNTIYFGEGSWLTVV.

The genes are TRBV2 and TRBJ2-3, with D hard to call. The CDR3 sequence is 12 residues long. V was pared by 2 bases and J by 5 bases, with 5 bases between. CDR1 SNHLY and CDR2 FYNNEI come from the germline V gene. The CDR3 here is CASSEHRDTQYF. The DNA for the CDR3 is TGTGCCAGCAGTGAACACAGAGATACGCAGTATTTT.

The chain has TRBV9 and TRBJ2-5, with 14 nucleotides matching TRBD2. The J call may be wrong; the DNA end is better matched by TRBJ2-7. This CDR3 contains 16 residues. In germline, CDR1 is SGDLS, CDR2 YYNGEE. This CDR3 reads CASSIGLAGGSYEQYF. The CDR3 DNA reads TGTGCCAGCAGCATCGGACTAGCGGGAGGTTCCTACGAGCAGTACTTC.

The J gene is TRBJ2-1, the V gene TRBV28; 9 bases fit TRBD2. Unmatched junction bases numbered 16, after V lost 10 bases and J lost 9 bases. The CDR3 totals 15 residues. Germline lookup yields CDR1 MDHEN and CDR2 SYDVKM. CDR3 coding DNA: TGTGCCACCAATCAAAATAGCGGGAGAGGGGTTGAGCAGTTCTTC. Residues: CATNQNSGRGVEQFF.

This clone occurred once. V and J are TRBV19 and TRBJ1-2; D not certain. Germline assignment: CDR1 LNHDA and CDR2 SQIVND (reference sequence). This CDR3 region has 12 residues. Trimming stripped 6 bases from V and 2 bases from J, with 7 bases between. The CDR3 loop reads CASSPVNYGYTF. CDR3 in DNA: TGTGCCAGTAGCCCGGTCAACTATGGCTACACCTTC.

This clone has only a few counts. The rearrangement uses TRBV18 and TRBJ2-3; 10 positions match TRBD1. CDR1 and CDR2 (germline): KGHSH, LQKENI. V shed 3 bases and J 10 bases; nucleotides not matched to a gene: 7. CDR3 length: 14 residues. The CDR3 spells CASSPAGQGTAQYF. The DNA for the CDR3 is TGTGCCAGCTCACCCGCGGGACAGGGGACGGCGCAGTATTTT. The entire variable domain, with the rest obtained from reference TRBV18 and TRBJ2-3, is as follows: NAGVMQNPRHLVRRRGQEARLRCSPMKGHSHVYWYRQLPEEGLKFMVYLQKENIIDESGMPKERFSAEFPKEGPSILRIQQVVRGDSAAYFCASSPAGQGTAQYFGPGTRLTVL.

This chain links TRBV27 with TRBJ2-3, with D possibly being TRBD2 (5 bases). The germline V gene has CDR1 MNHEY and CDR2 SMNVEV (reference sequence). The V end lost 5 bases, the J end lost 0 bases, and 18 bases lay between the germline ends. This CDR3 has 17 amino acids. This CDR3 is CASSGYSALPSTDTQYF. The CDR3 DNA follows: TGTGCCAGCAGTGGCTATAGCGCCCTACCTAGCACAGATACGCAGTATTTT.

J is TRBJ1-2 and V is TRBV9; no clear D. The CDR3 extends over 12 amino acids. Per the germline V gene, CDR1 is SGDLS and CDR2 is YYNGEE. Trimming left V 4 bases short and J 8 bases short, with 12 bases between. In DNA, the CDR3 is TGTGCCAGCAGCTTGGTTTCAGGAGGCTACACCTTC. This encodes CASSLVSGGYTF.